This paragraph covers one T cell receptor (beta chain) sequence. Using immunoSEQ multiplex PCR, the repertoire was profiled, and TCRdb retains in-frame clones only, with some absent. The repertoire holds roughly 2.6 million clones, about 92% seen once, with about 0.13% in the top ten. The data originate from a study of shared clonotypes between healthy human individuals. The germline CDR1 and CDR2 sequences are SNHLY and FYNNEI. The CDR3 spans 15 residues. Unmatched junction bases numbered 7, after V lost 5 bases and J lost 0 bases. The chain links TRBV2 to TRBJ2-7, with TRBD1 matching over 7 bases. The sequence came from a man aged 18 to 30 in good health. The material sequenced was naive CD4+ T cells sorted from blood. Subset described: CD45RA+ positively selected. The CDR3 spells CASSFDRASSYEQYF. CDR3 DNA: TGTGCCAGCAGTTTTGACAGGGCTTCCTCCTACGAGCAGTACTTC.